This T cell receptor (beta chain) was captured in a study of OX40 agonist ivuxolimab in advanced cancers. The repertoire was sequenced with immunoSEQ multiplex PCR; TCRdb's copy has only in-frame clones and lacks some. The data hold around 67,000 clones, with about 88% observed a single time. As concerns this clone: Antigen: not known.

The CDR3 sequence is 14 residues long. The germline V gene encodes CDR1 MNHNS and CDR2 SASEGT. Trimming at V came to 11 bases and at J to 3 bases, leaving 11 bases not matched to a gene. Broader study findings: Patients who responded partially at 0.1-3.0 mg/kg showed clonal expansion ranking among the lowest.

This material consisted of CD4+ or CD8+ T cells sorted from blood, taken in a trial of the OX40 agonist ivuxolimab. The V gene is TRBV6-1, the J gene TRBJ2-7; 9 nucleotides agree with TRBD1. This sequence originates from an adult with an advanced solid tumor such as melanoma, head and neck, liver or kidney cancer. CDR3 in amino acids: CASTSNRGLYEQYF. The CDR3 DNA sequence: TGTGCCTCCACTAGTAACAGGGGGCTCTACGAGCAGTACTTC.